This is a list of T cell receptor beta chains from one sample in a study of OX40 agonist ivuxolimab in advanced cancers. TCRdb's table, derived via immunoSEQ multiplex PCR, lists solely in-frame clones and lacks some. The sample carries 20,000 to 25,000 clones, 83% recorded once. The sequencing here drew on CD4+ or CD8+ T cells sorted from blood, taken in a trial of the OX40 agonist ivuxolimab. These receptors were taken from an adult with an advanced solid tumor such as melanoma, head and neck, liver or kidney cancer. CDR3s include the opening cysteine and the closing phenylalanine or tryptophan. D genes are given only for firm matches. Rows may omit the clone size; those that give it use once, few, many or a size class.

CDR3 DNA: TGTGCCAGCAGCGTAAATACAGGGGCGAATGGCTACACCTTC
CDR3 protein: CASSVNTGANGYTF
J gene: TRBJ1-2
D gene: TRBD1
V gene: TRBV9
clone size: NA

CDR3 DNA: TGTGCCAGCATCCCTGTGGAGAACACCGGGGAGCTGTTTTTT
CDR3 protein: CASIPVENTGELFF
J gene: TRBJ2-2
D gene: NA
V gene: TRBV7-9
clone size: NA

CDR3 DNA: TGTGCCAGCAGCCAAGAGAGAGGTTGGACTGAAGCTTTCTTT
CDR3 protein: CASSQERGWTEAFF
J gene: TRBJ1-1
D gene: NA
V gene: TRBV14
clone size: NA

CDR3 DNA: TGCGCCAGCAGCCAAGATCAAGGGAGCGGGTCCTACAATGAGCAGTTCTTC
CDR3 protein: CASSQDQGSGSYNEQFF
J gene: TRBJ2-1
D gene: NA
V gene: TRBV4-3
clone size: NA

CDR3 DNA: TGTGCCAGCAGTGAATTTCCCGGGGAGCTGTTTTTT
CDR3 protein: CASSEFPGELFF
J gene: TRBJ2-2
D gene: NA
V gene: TRBV25-1
clone size: NA

CDR3 DNA: TGTGCCAGCAGTTCCCCCAGGGCAGCACTTTCCTACACCTTC
CDR3 protein: CASSSPRAALSYTF
J gene: TRBJ1-2
D gene: NA
V gene: TRBV27
clone size: NA

CDR3 DNA: TGTGCCAGCAGCTTACCCTCATACAATGAGCAGTTCTTC
CDR3 protein: CASSLPSYNEQFF
J gene: TRBJ2-1
D gene: NA
V gene: TRBV7-9
clone size: once

CDR3 DNA: TGCGCCAGCAGCCAAGATGTGACAGGGGGCGGGGAGCTGTTTTTT
CDR3 protein: CASSQDVTGGGELFF
J gene: TRBJ2-2
D gene: TRBD1
V gene: TRBV4-3
clone size: NA

CDR3 DNA: TGCGCCAGCAGCCAAGAACCTGACTTCTCCGGGGCCAACGTCCTGACTTTC
CDR3 protein: CASSQEPDFSGANVLTF
J gene: TRBJ2-6
D gene: NA
V gene: TRBV4-3
clone size: NA

CDR3 DNA: TGCGCCAGCAGCCTCGGGACAGGGTTATCCTACTATGGCTACACCTTC
CDR3 protein: CASSLGTGLSYYGYTF
J gene: TRBJ1-2
D gene: TRBD1
V gene: TRBV4-3
clone size: few

CDR3 DNA: TGTGCCATCGGGAACGGGGCGGGACGTTTAAACATTCAGTACTTC
CDR3 protein: CAIGNGAGRLNIQYF
J gene: TRBJ2-4
D gene: NA
V gene: TRBV10-3
clone size: NA

CDR3 DNA: TGTGCCAGCAGCCCGGGACAAGGAGCTTTCTTT
CDR3 protein: CASSPGQGAFF
J gene: TRBJ1-1
D gene: NA
V gene: TRBV7-9
clone size: NA

CDR3 DNA: TGTGCCAGCAGCCAATATACGGGCTACGAGCAGTACTTC
CDR3 protein: CASSQYTGYEQYF
J gene: TRBJ2-7
D gene: NA
V gene: TRBV14
clone size: NA

CDR3 DNA: TGTGCCAGCAGCTTAGAGGGGAGGGGGCGCCGAGATGAGCAGTTCTTC
CDR3 protein: CASSLEGRGRRDEQFF
J gene: TRBJ2-1
D gene: NA
V gene: TRBV13
clone size: few

CDR3 DNA: TGTGCCAGCAGTTACGGTCCGCGGTTCAACTATGGCTACACCTTC
CDR3 protein: CASSYGPRFNYGYTF
J gene: TRBJ1-2
D gene: NA
V gene: TRBV6-5
clone size: NA

CDR3 DNA: TGTGCCAGCAGGCCTAGCGGGGGGTCCTACAATGAGCAGTTCTTC
CDR3 protein: CASRPSGGSYNEQFF
J gene: TRBJ2-1
D gene: TRBD2
V gene: TRBV7-3
clone size: NA

CDR3 DNA: TGTGCCAGCAGCAAAACAGAATCAATATGGGGCTACACCTTC
CDR3 protein: CASSKTESIWGYTF
J gene: TRBJ1-2
D gene: NA
V gene: TRBV11-2
clone size: NA

CDR3 DNA: TGTGCCAGCAGCGTAGATGGCAGTCAAGAGACCCAGTACTTC
CDR3 protein: CASSVDGSQETQYF
J gene: TRBJ2-5
D gene: NA
V gene: TRBV9
clone size: NA

CDR3 DNA: TGTGCCAGCAGCTTAGAGAGGGGGCTGTACGAGCAGTACTTC
CDR3 protein: CASSLERGLYEQYF
J gene: TRBJ2-7
D gene: TRBD1
V gene: TRBV11-2
clone size: NA

CDR3 DNA: TGCGCCAGCAGCAGGACTAGCGGGGGGGCGGATACGCAGTATTTT
CDR3 protein: CASSRTSGGADTQYF
J gene: TRBJ2-3
D gene: TRBD2
V gene: TRBV4-1
clone size: medium-sized

CDR3 DNA: TGTGCCAGCAGTTTAGGAGGTGAAAAACTGTTTTTT
CDR3 protein: CASSLGGEKLFF
J gene: TRBJ1-4
D gene: NA
V gene: TRBV28
clone size: NA

CDR3 DNA: TGTGCCAGCAGTTTCCTGTTCGACAGGGTCACAGATACGCAGTATTTT
CDR3 protein: CASSFLFDRVTDTQYF
J gene: TRBJ2-3
D gene: TRBD1
V gene: TRBV27
clone size: NA

CDR3 DNA: TGTGCCAGCAGCTTGGGGACAGGGGGCTCTCATGGCTACACCTTC
CDR3 protein: CASSLGTGGSHGYTF
J gene: TRBJ1-2
D gene: TRBD1
V gene: TRBV9
clone size: NA

CDR3 DNA: TGTGCCAGCAGTGAAATAGGGACAGGGAAATACGAGCAGTACTTC
CDR3 protein: CASSEIGTGKYEQYF
J gene: TRBJ2-7
D gene: TRBD1
V gene: TRBV6-1
clone size: NA

CDR3 DNA: TGTGCCAGCAGTTTACGGAGGGGAGGTGAAAAACTGTTTTTT
CDR3 protein: CASSLRRGGEKLFF
J gene: TRBJ1-4
D gene: NA
V gene: TRBV28
clone size: few

CDR3 DNA: TGTGCCAGCAGCTTCCCCGGGACAGGGGGGTCCTACGAGCAGTACTTC
CDR3 protein: CASSFPGTGGSYEQYF
J gene: TRBJ2-7
D gene: TRBD1
V gene: TRBV7-9
clone size: NA

CDR3 DNA: TGTGCCAGCATTGCATGGACTAGCGGAACCTACGAGCAGTACTTC
CDR3 protein: CASIAWTSGTYEQYF
J gene: TRBJ2-7
D gene: TRBD2
V gene: TRBV6-1
clone size: NA

CDR3 DNA: TGTGCCAGCAGCTTAGCCGCCGACAACTATGGCTACACCTTC
CDR3 protein: CASSLAADNYGYTF
J gene: TRBJ1-2
D gene: NA
V gene: TRBV7-6
clone size: medium-sized

CDR3 DNA: TGTGCCAGCAGTACCACAATCACCGGGGAGCTGTTTTTT
CDR3 protein: CASSTTITGELFF
J gene: TRBJ2-2
D gene: NA
V gene: TRBV6-5
clone size: NA

CDR3 DNA: TGTGCCAGCAGCTTGGTTGGAATACTTTACAATGAGCAGTTCTTC
CDR3 protein: CASSLVGILYNEQFF
J gene: TRBJ2-1
D gene: NA
V gene: TRBV5-6
clone size: NA

CDR3 DNA: TGTGCCAGCAGCTTGGGCAGCGGCTATGGCTACACCTTC
CDR3 protein: CASSLGSGYGYTF
J gene: TRBJ1-2
D gene: NA
V gene: TRBV5-6
clone size: once

CDR3 DNA: TGCGCCAGCAGCGTCCAGGGTAGCGGGGCCAACGTCCTGACTTTC
CDR3 protein: CASSVQGSGANVLTF
J gene: TRBJ2-6
D gene: NA
V gene: TRBV4-1
clone size: NA